These T cell receptor beta chains were read from a single sample in a study of regulatory T cells in long-lasting Graves disease. MiXCR, applied by TCRdb to the multiplex PCR reads, yields one record per CDR3 protein. The data show 400,000 to 550,000 distinct CDR3 sequences, with 16% seen just once and around 10% held by the top ten. This sample also appeared in a second study, on T cells in Graves' hyperthyroidism and ophthalmopathy.

This material consisted of peripheral blood mononuclear cells (PBMCs), taken at new diagnosis, from a patient treated with antithyroid drugs. The origin of the receptors is a woman aged 25 to 45 with Graves disease. Both conserved end residues are part of each CDR3. D genes are given only for firm matches. Size is stated for part of the rows, as once, few or many counts, or as a class when the clone is expanded.

TRBJ2-1	TRBD2	TRBV20-1	many	CSASSAGVHNEQFF	TGCAGTGCTAGTTCTGCGGGAGTTCACAATGAGCAGTTCTTC
TRBJ2-7	TRBD1	TRBV7-6	many	CASSQQGARDEQYF	TGTGCCAGCAGCCAACAGGGGGCGCGTGACGAGCAGTACTTC
TRBJ2-3	NA	TRBV28	many	CASSLSGGQGLRDTQYF	TGTGCCAGCAGTTTATCTGGTGGGCAGGGGCTACGGGATACGCAGTATTTT
TRBJ2-7	TRBD1	TRBV7-9	many	CASSLRQGLGHEQYF	TGTGCCAGCAGCTTAAGACAGGGTCTGGGGCACGAGCAGTACTTC
TRBJ2-7	NA	TRBV28	many	CASSFFGGGGREQYF	TGTGCCAGCAGTTTTTTCGGGGGTGGGGGTCGGGAGCAGTACTTC
TRBJ2-3	NA	TRBV14	NA	CASSQPRRADTQYF	TGTGCCAGCAGCCAACCCCGGCGGGCAGATACGCAGTATTTT
TRBJ2-7	TRBD2	TRBV7-8	many	CASRGEREAFSYEQYF	TGTGCCAGCAGGGGAGAGCGGGAGGCGTTTTCCTACGAGCAGTACTTC
TRBJ2-7	TRBD1	TRBV9	NA	CASSAGTEAYEQYF	TGTGCCAGCAGTGCCGGGACAGAAGCCTACGAGCAGTACTTC
TRBJ2-7	TRBD2	TRBV20-1	many	CSAPGASGSTYEQYF	TGCAGTGCCCCAGGGGCTAGCGGGTCTACCTACGAGCAGTACTTC
TRBJ2-3	NA	TRBV7-9	few	CASSLAGLAYTQYF	TGTGCCAGCAGCTTAGCCGGGTTAGCATATACGCAGTATTTT
TRBJ2-1	TRBD2	TRBV11-2	few	CASSLSGRRLGNEQFF	TGTGCCAGCAGCCTTAGCGGGAGGAGGCTGGGGAATGAGCAGTTCTTC
TRBJ2-7	TRBD2	TRBV12-3/TRBV12-4	many	CASSSGGGRGYEQYF	TGTGCCAGCAGCTCCGGAGGCGGGAGGGGCTACGAGCAGTACTTC
TRBJ2-5	TRBD2	TRBV20-1	many	CSALGLAGAETQYF	TGCAGTGCTTTGGGACTAGCGGGAGCAGAGACCCAGTACTTC
TRBJ2-3	TRBD2	TRBV9	few	CASSGTSGTSTDTQYF	TGTGCCAGCAGCGGGACTAGCGGGACTAGCACAGATACGCAGTATTTT
TRBJ1-2	NA	TRBV29-1	many	CSVDGQSAYGYTF	TGCAGCGTTGACGGTCAGAGTGCCTATGGCTACACCTTC
TRBJ1-2	NA	TRBV18	many	CASSLYPDYTYGYTF	TGTGCCAGCTCCCTATACCCGGACTACACGTATGGCTACACCTTC
TRBJ2-1	TRBD2	TRBV20-1	many	CSARLSRTSESYNEQFF	TGCAGTGCTAGACTAAGCCGGACTAGCGAGTCCTACAATGAGCAGTTCTTC
TRBJ1-4	TRBD1	TRBV29-1	few	CSVEDDFLQGPTNEKLFF	TGCAGCGTTGAAGACGACTTCCTACAGGGGCCAACTAATGAAAAACTGTTTTTT
TRBJ1-3	NA	TRBV2	NA	CASSLDIRSGNTIYF	TGTGCCAGCAGCCTGGACATAAGGTCTGGAAACACCATATATTTT
TRBJ2-3	NA	TRBV11-2	NA	CASSPTGAETNTQYF	TGTGCCAGCAGCCCCACGGGGGCCGAAACAAATACGCAGTATTTT
TRBJ2-1	NA	TRBV7-9	many	CASSLGNNEQFF	TGTGCCAGCAGCTTAGGTAACAATGAGCAGTTCTTC
TRBJ1-1	NA	TRBV4-2	NA	CASRRSGRGNTEAFF	TGTGCCAGCAGGCGAAGCGGGAGAGGAAACACTGAAGCTTTCTTT
TRBJ1-5	NA	TRBV20-1	few	CSARDLFGRGLNQPQHF	TGCAGTGCTAGAGATCTATTCGGCAGGGGACTCAATCAGCCCCAGCATTTT
TRBJ1-2	NA	TRBV29-1	many	CSADGGEANYGYTF	TGCAGCGCAGACGGCGGGGAGGCTAACTATGGCTACACCTTC
TRBJ2-7	NA	TRBV7-9	many	CASSLDGPSVRGSYEQYF	TGTGCCAGCAGCTTAGACGGACCCTCGGTACGGGGGAGCTACGAGCAGTACTTC
TRBJ1-1	NA	TRBV5-1	many	CASSLAPADMNTEAFF	TGCGCCAGCAGCTTGGCTCCGGCGGATATGAACACTGAAGCTTTCTTT
TRBJ1-4	TRBD1	TRBV7-8	few	CASSLFGTGIEKLFF	TGTGCCAGCAGCTTATTCGGGACAGGGATTGAAAAACTGTTTTTT
TRBJ1-1	NA	TRBV5-1	many	CASSPRPTNTEAFF	TGCGCCAGCAGCCCGCGGCCGACGAACACTGAAGCTTTCTTT
TRBJ2-1	TRBD2	TRBV7-3	many	CASSSPGGGNEQFF	TGTGCCAGCAGCTCCCCGGGAGGCGGAAATGAGCAGTTCTTC
TRBJ2-1	NA	TRBV12-3/TRBV12-4	many	CASSLPRENNEQFF	TGTGCCAGCAGTTTACCCCGGGAGAACAATGAGCAGTTCTTC
TRBJ2-2	NA	TRBV12-3/TRBV12-4	NA	CASTPMEKNTGELFF	TGTGCCAGCACCCCCATGGAGAAAAACACCGGGGAGCTGTTTTTT
TRBJ2-4	NA	TRBV6-1	many	CASSEGTNIQYF	TGTGCCAGCAGTGAGGGGACGAACATTCAGTACTTC
TRBJ1-1	NA	TRBV5-1	many	CASTVGGLNTEAFF	TGCGCCAGCACGGTGGGGGGCCTGAACACTGAAGCTTTCTTT
TRBJ2-7	TRBD2	TRBV7-9	many	CASRATSGVYEQYF	TGTGCCAGCAGAGCCACTAGCGGGGTATACGAGCAGTACTTC
TRBJ1-4	NA	TRBV28	many	CASSLSLLSNEKLFF	TGTGCCAGCAGTTTATCTCTACTGAGTAATGAAAAACTGTTTTTT
TRBJ2-7	TRBD1	TRBV29-1	many	CSVARDRENEQYF	TGCAGCGTCGCCCGGGACAGGGAAAACGAGCAGTACTTC
TRBJ1-2	TRBD1	TRBV5-1	NA	CASSQRDRGDGYTF	TGCGCCAGCAGCCAACGGGACAGGGGGGATGGCTACACCTTC
TRBJ1-2	TRBD1	TRBV6-1	NA	CASSKPGQEDYGYTF	TGTGCCAGCAGCAAACCGGGACAGGAAGACTATGGCTACACCTTC
TRBJ2-1	NA	TRBV27	many	CASSFVGYEQFF	TGTGCCAGCAGTTTCGTGGGGTATGAGCAGTTCTTC
TRBJ1-2	TRBD1	TRBV12-3/TRBV12-4	many	CASTSSGGNYGYTF	TGTGCCAGTACTAGCTCAGGGGGAAACTATGGCTACACCTTC
TRBJ2-1	TRBD2	TRBV6-1	many	CASSEGFFSGRGDEQFF	TGTGCCAGCAGTGAAGGTTTCTTCAGCGGGAGGGGCGATGAGCAGTTCTTC
TRBJ1-1	NA	TRBV29-1	many	CSVDSSEAFF	TGCAGCGTTGATTCGAGCGAAGCTTTCTTT
TRBJ2-7	TRBD1	TRBV2	few	CASSVFRTGGDEQYF	TGTGCCAGCAGTGTTTTCCGGACAGGGGGCGACGAGCAGTACTTC
TRBJ1-6	NA	TRBV7-6	NA	CASSLGATAPLHF	TGTGCCAGCAGCTTAGGAGCCACGGCACCCCTCCACTTT
TRBJ2-3	NA	TRBV18	NA	CASSPPVRGAWSTDTQYF	TGTGCCAGCTCACCACCGGTAAGAGGAGCGTGGAGCACAGATACGCAGTATTTT
TRBJ1-1	NA	TRBV7-9	many	CASSLTLYTEAFF	TGTGCCAGCAGCCTAACTTTGTACACTGAAGCTTTCTTT
TRBJ2-7	TRBD1	TRBV10-1	many	CASSPGTGSEQYF	TGCGCCAGCAGTCCAGGGACAGGGAGCGAGCAGTACTTC
TRBJ2-7	TRBD1	TRBV15	few	CATSRGRYRGLHEQYF	TGTGCCACCAGCAGAGGTCGGTACAGGGGGCTACACGAGCAGTACTTC
TRBJ2-3	NA	TRBV5-6	few	CASSLLRGSSTDTQYF	TGTGCCAGCAGCTTGCTTCGGGGGAGCAGCACAGATACGCAGTATTTT
TRBJ2-2	TRBD2	TRBV24-1	NA	CATSPLAGPNTGELFF	TGTGCCACCAGTCCACTAGCGGGTCCGAACACCGGGGAGCTGTTTTTT
TRBJ1-6	NA	TRBV27	few	CASNRGYNSPLHF	TGTGCCAGCAATCGAGGGTATAATTCACCCCTCCACTTT
TRBJ2-7	NA	TRBV4-2	NA	CASSQDGQGFNDEQYF	TGTGCCAGCAGCCAAGATGGCCAGGGGTTTAACGACGAGCAGTACTTC
TRBJ2-3	NA	TRBV3-1	many	CASSQGLRTDTQYF	TGTGCCAGCAGCCAAGGACTACGCACAGATACGCAGTATTTT
TRBJ1-5	NA	TRBV12-3/TRBV12-4	NA	CASSAPGTAIGPQHF	TGTGCCAGCAGTGCGCCAGGGACCGCGATCGGACCCCAGCATTTT
TRBJ2-3	NA	TRBV6-2/TRBV6-3	many	CASSLHEADTQYF	TGTGCCAGCAGTTTACATGAAGCAGATACGCAGTATTTT
TRBJ2-1	TRBD2	TRBV27	many	CASSIAPGLTYNEQFF	TGTGCCAGCAGTATCGCTCCGGGACTAACCTACAATGAGCAGTTCTTC
TRBJ1-2	NA	TRBV18	many	CASSRLAQNYGYTF	TGTGCCAGCTCACGTCTGGCGCAGAACTATGGCTACACCTTC
TRBJ2-7	NA	TRBV13	NA	CASSLKSISYEQYF	TGTGCCAGCAGCTTGAAAAGCATCTCCTACGAGCAGTACTTC